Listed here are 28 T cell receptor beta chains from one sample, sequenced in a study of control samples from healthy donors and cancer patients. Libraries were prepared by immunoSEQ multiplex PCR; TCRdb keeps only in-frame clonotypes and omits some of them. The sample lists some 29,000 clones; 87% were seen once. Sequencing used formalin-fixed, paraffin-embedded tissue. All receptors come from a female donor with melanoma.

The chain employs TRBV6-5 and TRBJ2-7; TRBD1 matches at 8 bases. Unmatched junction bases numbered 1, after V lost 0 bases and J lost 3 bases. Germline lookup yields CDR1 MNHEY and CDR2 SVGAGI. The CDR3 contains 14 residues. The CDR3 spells CASSYSGQGYEQYF. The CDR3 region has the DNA TGTGCCAGCAGTTACTCCGGACAGGGCTACGAGCAGTACTTC.

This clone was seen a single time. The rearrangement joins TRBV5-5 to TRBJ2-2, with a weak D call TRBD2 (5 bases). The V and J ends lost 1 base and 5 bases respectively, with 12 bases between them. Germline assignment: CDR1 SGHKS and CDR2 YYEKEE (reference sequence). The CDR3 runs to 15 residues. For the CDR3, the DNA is TGTGCCAGCAGCTTGTCAGGTTCGGGGACCGGGGAGCTGTTTTTT. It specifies CASSLSGSGTGELFF.

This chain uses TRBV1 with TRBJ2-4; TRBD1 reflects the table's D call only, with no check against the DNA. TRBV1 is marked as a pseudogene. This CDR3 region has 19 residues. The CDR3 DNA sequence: TGCACCAGCAGCCAGGCGTATCCGGGACAGGGGCTAGCCAAAAACATTCAGTACTTC. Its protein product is CTSSQAYPGQGLAKNIQYF.

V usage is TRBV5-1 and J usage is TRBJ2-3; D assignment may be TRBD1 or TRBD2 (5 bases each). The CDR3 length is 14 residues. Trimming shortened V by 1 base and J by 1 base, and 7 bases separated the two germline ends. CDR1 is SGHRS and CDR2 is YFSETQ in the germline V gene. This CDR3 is CASSLLGGTDTQYF. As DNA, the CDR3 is TGCGCCAGCAGCTTGTTGGGGGGCACAGATACGCAGTATTTT.

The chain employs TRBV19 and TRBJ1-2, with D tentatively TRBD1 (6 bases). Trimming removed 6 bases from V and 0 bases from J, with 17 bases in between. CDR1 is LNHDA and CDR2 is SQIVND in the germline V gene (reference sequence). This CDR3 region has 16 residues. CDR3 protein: CASSQEGVSANYGYTF. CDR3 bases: TGTGCCAGTAGCCAGGAGGGGGTCTCGGCTAACTATGGCTACACCTTC.

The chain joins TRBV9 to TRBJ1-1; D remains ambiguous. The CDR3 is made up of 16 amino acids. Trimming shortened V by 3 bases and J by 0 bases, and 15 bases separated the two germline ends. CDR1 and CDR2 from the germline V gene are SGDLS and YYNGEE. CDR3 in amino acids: CASSGFTGVVNTEAFF. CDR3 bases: TGTGCCAGCAGCGGGTTCACTGGGGTCGTGAACACTGAAGCTTTCTTT.

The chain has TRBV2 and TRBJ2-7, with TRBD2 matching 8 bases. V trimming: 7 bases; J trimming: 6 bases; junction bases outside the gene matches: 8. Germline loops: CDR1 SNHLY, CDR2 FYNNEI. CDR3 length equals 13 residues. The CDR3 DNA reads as TGTGCCAGCATCGGACTAGCTTTTGCCGAGCAGTACTTC. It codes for CASIGLAFAEQYF.

The CDR3 DNA sequence: TGTGCCAGCATCCTAGACCGGGGACTCACAGATACGCAGTATTTT. It encodes CASILDRGLTDTQYF. The rearrangement links TRBV7-2 to TRBJ2-3, with a weak D call TRBD2 (6 bases). The V gene lost 7 bases and the J gene lost 2 bases, with 16 bases spanning the gap. CDR3 length: 15 residues. Germline lookup yields CDR1 SGHTA and CDR2 FQGNSA.

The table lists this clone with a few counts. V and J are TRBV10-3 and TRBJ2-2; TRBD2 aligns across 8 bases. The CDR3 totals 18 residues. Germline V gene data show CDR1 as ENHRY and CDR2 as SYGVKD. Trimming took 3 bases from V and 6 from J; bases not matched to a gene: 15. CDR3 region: CAISDLFSRTSRAGELFF. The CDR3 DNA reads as TGTGCCATCAGTGATCTATTCTCCCGGACTAGCCGCGCCGGGGAGCTGTTTTTT.

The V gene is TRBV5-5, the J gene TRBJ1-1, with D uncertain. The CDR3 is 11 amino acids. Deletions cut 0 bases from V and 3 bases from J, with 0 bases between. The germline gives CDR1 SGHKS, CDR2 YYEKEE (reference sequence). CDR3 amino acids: CASSLDTEAFF. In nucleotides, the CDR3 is TGTGCCAGCAGCTTGGACACTGAAGCTTTCTTT.

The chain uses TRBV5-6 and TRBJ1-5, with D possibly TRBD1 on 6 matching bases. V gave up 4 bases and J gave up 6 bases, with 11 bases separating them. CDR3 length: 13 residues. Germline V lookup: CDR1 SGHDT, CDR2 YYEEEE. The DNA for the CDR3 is TGTGCCAGCAGCCCGAAACAGGGTCAGCCCCAGCATTTT. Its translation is CASSPKQGQPQHF. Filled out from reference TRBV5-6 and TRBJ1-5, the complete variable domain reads DAGVTQSPTHLIKTRGQQVTLRCSPKSGHDTVSWYQQALGQGPQFIFQYYEEEERQRGNFPDRFSGHQFPNYSSELNVNALLLGDSALYLCASSPKQGQPQHFGDGTRLSIL.

The DNA of the CDR3 is TGCGCCAGCAGCTTGATTCGTAGCGGGAGGGCCGGTCTCTACAATGAGCAGTTCTTC. It yields the protein CASSLIRSGRAGLYNEQFF. The genes are TRBV5-1 and TRBJ2-1; 11 nucleotides line up with TRBD2. CDR1 is SGHRS and CDR2 is YFSETQ in the germline V gene. V lost 1 base, J lost 3 bases, and 12 bases stayed unmatched. This CDR3 has 19 amino acids. The entire variable domain, with the rest obtained from reference TRBV5-1 and TRBJ2-1, is as follows: KAGVTQTPRYLIKTRGQQVTLSCSPISGHRSVSWYQQTPGQGLQFLFEYFSETQRNKGNFPGRFSGRQFSNSRSEMNVSTLELGDSALYLCASSLIRSGRAGLYNEQFFGPGTRLTVL.

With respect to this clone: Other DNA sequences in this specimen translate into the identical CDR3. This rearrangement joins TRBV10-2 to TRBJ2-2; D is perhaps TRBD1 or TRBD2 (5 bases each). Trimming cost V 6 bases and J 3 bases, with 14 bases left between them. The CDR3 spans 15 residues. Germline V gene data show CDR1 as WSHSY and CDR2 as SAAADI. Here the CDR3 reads CASRTGGVDTGELFF. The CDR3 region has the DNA TGCGCCAGCAGAACAGGAGGCGTGGACACCGGGGAGCTGTTTTTT.

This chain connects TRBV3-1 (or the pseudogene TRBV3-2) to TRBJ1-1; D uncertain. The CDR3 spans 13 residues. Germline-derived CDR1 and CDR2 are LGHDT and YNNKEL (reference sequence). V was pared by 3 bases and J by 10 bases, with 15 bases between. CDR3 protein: CASSQFPEGRAFF. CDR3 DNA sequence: TGTGCCAGCAGCCAGTTCCCCGAGGGAAGAGCTTTCTTT.

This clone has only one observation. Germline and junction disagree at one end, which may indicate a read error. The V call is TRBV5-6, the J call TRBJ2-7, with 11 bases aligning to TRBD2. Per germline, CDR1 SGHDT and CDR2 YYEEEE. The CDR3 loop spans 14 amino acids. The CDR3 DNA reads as TGTGCCAGCAGCTTCAGACTAGCGGGGCCCCCCGGGGACTTC. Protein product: CASSFRLAGPPGDF.

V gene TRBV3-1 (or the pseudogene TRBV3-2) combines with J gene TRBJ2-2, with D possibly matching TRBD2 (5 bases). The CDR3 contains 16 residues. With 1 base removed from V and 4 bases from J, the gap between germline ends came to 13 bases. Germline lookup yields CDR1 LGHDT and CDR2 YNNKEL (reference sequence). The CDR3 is CASSQAPGKITGELFF. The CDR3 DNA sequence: TGTGCCAGCAGCCAAGCTCCCGGGAAAATCACCGGGGAGCTGTTTTTT.

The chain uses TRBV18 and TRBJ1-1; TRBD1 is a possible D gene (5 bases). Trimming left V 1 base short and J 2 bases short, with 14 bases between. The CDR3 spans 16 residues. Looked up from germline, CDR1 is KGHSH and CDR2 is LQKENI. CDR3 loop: CASSPQTGRLNTEAFF. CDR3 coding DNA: TGTGCCAGCTCACCACAAACGGGACGTTTAAACACTGAAGCTTTCTTT.

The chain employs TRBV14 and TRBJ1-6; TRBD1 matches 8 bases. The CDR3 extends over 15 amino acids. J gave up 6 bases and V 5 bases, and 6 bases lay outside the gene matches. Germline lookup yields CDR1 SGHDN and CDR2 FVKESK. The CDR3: CASSFGQGFNSPLHF. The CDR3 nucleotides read TGTGCCAGCAGCTTTGGACAGGGTTTTAATTCACCCCTCCACTTT.

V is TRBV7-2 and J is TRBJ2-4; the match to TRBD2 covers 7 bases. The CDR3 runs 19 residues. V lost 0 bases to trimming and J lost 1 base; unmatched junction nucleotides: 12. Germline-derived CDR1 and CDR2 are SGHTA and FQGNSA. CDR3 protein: CASSLAPSGIPVAKNIQYF. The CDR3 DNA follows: TGTGCCAGCAGCTTAGCCCCTAGCGGCATCCCCGTGGCCAAAAACATTCAGTACTTC. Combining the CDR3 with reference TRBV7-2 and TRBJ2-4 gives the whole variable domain GAGVSQSPSNKVTEKGKDVELRCDPISGHTALYWYRQSLGQGLEFLIYFQGNSAPDKSGLPSDRFSAERTGGSVSTLTIQRTQQEDSAVYLCASSLAPSGIPVAKNIQYFGAGTRLSVL.

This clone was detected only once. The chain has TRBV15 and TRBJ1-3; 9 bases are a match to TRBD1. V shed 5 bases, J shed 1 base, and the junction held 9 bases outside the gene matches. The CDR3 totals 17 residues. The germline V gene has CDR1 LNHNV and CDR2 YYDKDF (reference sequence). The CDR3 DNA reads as TGTGCCACCAGCCCGAGTCCCGGGACAGGGTCTGGAAACACCATATATTTT. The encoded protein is CATSPSPGTGSGNTIYF.

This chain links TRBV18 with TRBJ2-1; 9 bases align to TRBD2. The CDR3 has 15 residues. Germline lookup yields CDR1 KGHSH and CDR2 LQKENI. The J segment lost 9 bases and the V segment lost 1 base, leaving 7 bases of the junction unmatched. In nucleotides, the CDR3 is TGTGCCAGCTCACCACAAGCGGGAGGTGTGGGTGAGCAGTTCTTC. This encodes CASSPQAGGVGEQFF.

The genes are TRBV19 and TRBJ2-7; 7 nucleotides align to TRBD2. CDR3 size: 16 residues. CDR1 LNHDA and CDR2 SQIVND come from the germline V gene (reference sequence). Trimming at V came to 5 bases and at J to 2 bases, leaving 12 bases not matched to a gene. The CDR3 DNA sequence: TGTGCCAGTAGTCCGCAGGGAGCGGGACCCACCTACGAGCAGTACTTC. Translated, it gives CASSPQGAGPTYEQYF.

This CDR3 is CASSLDGTNTEAFF. CDR3 bases: TGCGCCAGCAGCCTTGATGGGACGAACACTGAAGCTTTCTTT. J is TRBJ1-1 and V is TRBV5-1, with a possible D match to TRBD1 (5 bases). Looked up from germline, CDR1 is SGHRS and CDR2 is YFSETQ. Trimming stripped 4 bases from V and 1 base from J, with 11 bases between. CDR3 length equals 14 residues.

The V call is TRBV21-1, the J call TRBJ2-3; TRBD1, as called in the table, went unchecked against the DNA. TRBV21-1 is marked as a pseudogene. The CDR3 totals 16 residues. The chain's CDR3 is CASSKDRTLSTDTQYF. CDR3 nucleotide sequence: TGTGCCAGCAGCAAAGATCGGACATTGAGCACAGATACGCAGTATTTT.

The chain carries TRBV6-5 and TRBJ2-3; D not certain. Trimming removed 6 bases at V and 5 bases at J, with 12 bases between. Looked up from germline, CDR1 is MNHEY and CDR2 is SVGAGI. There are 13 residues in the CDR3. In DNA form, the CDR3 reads TGTGCCAGCAGGACGACGTACCGAGATACGCAGTATTTT. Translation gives CASRTTYRDTQYF.

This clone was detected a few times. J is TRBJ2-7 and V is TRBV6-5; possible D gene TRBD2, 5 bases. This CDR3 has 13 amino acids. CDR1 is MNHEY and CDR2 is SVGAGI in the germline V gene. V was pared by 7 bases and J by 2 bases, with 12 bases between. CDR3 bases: TGTGCCAGCATAAGTGACGGGACCTACGAGCAGTACTTC. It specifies CASISDGTYEQYF.

The CDR3 here is CASSIPTSGRGQFF. In DNA, the CDR3 is TGTGCCAGTAGTATTCCGACTAGCGGGCGGGGGCAGTTCTTC. The V gene is TRBV19, the J gene TRBJ2-1; 10 positions match TRBD2. This CDR3 spans 14 amino acids. Germline CDR1 reads LNHDA; CDR2 reads SQIVND (reference sequence). The trim removed 3 bases at V and 12 bases at J, leaving 8 bases unmatched.

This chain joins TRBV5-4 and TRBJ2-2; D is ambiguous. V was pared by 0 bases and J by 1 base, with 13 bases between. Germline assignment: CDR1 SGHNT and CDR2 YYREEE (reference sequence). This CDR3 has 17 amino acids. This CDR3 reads CASSLGGSLLNTGELFF. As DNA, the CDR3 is TGTGCCAGCAGCTTGGGGGGATCTTTACTGAACACCGGGGAGCTGTTTTTT.